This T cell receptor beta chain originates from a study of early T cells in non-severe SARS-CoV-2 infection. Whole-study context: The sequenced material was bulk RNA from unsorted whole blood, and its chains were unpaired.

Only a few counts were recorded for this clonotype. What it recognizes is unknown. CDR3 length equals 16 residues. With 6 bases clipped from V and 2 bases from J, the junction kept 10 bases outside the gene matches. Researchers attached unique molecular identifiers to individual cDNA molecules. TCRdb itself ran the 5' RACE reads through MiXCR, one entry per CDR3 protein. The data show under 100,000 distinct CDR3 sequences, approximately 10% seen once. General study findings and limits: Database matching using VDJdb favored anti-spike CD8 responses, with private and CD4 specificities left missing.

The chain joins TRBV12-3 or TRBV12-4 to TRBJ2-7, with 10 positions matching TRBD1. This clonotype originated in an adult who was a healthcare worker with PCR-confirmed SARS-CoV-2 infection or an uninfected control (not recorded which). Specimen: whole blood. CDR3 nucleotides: TGTGCCAGCAGCCCGACGGGACAGGGGTTAACCTACGAGCAGTACTTC. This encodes CASSPTGQGLTYEQYF.